This is a list of T cell receptor beta chains from one sample in a study of blood T cell repertoires in COVID-19. Assay: immunoSEQ multiplex PCR; the TCRdb copy retains only in-frame clones and omits some. The sample includes approximately 300,000 clones, about 92% of them seen just once. Source material: PBMCs or T cells enriched from blood (not recorded which). These receptors were collected from a woman in her thirties who had recovered from COVID-19. CDR3s include the opening cysteine and the closing phenylalanine or tryptophan. The order of the fields is V gene, J gene, D gene, clone size, CDR3 protein. A D gene is named only where the DNA matches it firmly. Clone sizes are given selectively: once, few, many, or a class where the clone is expanded.

>TRBV9|TRBJ1-2|TRBD1|.
CASSDLTGAEGYTF
>TRBV24-1|TRBJ2-1|.|.
CAIGLYNEQFF
>TRBV28|TRBJ1-2|TRBD1|once
CASQPGQGLSGYTF
>TRBV28|TRBJ1-1|.|.
CASRRGTEAFF
>TRBV28|TRBJ1-5|.|.
CASSPANQPQHF
>TRBV7-3|TRBJ2-1|TRBD2|.
CASSLSGSSYNEQFF
>TRBV10-3|TRBJ2-1|TRBD2|once
CAISESGLAGGMQFF
>TRBV5-6|TRBJ2-7|.|few
CASSLGTQYEQYF
>TRBV6-5|TRBJ1-4|.|.
CASSPGTPVEKLFF
>TRBV4-3|TRBJ1-3|.|.
CASSQASSGNTIYF
>TRBV6-1|TRBJ2-3|TRBD2|.
CASSESQGLAGAARTDTQYF
>TRBV5-4|TRBJ1-2|.|.
CASSPNPGIDYTF
>TRBV28|TRBJ2-7|.|.
CASIKGQGLGEQYF
>TRBV19|TRBJ2-1|TRBD2|.
CASSIWLAGGSYNEQFF
>TRBV18|TRBJ2-5|TRBD1|.
CASSGQDHQYF
>TRBV6-2/TRBV6-3|TRBJ1-5|.|.
CASSSVGGGQPQHF
>TRBV28|TRBJ2-2|.|.
CASKAGLPGELFF
>TRBV11-3|TRBJ2-5|TRBD1|.
CASSTGQGETQYF
>TRBV11-2|TRBJ1-1|TRBD1|.
CASSLGQMNTEAFF
>TRBV28|TRBJ1-5|.|.
CASREQGKGDYQPQHF
>TRBV6-4|TRBJ2-7|.|.
CASSGVRGLTYEQYF
>TRBV19|TRBJ2-7|.|.
CASSINQASSYEQYF
>TRBV18|TRBJ1-3|.|once
CASSPMDSLSGNTIYF
>TRBV19|TRBJ1-2|TRBD1|.
CASTARGNYGYTF
>TRBV3-1/TRBV3-2|TRBJ2-7|TRBD2|.
CASSLNPGGSRYEQYF
>TRBV4-3|TRBJ1-6|.|.
CASSQEYRTYSYNSPLHF
>TRBV27|TRBJ2-1|TRBD1|.
CASSVGTGYEQFF
>TRBV19|TRBJ1-2|TRBD1|few
CASSPGTGARGYTF
>TRBV15|TRBJ2-3|.|.
CATSRGMQTSTDTQYF
>TRBV7-2|TRBJ2-2|.|once
CASTSRRGSTGELFF
>TRBV7-7|TRBJ2-5|.|.
CASSLSVSSEETQYF
>TRBV30|TRBJ1-4|TRBD1|.
CAWMSTGATNEKLFF
>TRBV6-6|TRBJ1-2|.|.
CASSNLRQINYGYTF
>TRBV18|TRBJ2-4|TRBD2|.
CASSPSGTNIQYF
>TRBV25-1|TRBJ2-1|TRBD2|once
CASSGLAGVSSSYNEQFF
>TRBV3-1/TRBV3-2|TRBJ2-7|TRBD2|.
CASSPGGEYEQYF
>TRBV24-1|TRBJ2-7|.|.
CATSDSLRGEQYF
>TRBV7-9|TRBJ2-7|TRBD1|.
CASSTPRQGNEQYF